This T cell receptor beta chain was profiled in a study of blood T cell repertoires in COVID-19. Study-wide background: The origin of the acute and convalescent COVID-19 samples was the United States, Italy and Spain.

This CDR3 contains 17 residues. V gave up 0 bases and J gave up 0 bases, with 12 bases separating them. Per the germline V gene, CDR1 is LGHNA and CDR2 is YSLEER. Repertoires were generated with immunoSEQ multiplex PCR, while TCRdb's copy carries only in-frame clones and drops some. The sample carries some 200,000 clones, less than 90% recorded once. V gene TRBV4-3 combines with J gene TRBJ2-4; D may be TRBD1 (5 bases). The sequencing sample was made of peripheral blood. The TCR comes from a woman aged 80 or over with active or convalescent COVID-19. The CDR3 region has the DNA TGCGCCAGCAGCCAAGATTGGGGCTTACTAGCCAAAAACATTCAGTACTTC. The encoded protein is CASSQDWGLLAKNIQYF.